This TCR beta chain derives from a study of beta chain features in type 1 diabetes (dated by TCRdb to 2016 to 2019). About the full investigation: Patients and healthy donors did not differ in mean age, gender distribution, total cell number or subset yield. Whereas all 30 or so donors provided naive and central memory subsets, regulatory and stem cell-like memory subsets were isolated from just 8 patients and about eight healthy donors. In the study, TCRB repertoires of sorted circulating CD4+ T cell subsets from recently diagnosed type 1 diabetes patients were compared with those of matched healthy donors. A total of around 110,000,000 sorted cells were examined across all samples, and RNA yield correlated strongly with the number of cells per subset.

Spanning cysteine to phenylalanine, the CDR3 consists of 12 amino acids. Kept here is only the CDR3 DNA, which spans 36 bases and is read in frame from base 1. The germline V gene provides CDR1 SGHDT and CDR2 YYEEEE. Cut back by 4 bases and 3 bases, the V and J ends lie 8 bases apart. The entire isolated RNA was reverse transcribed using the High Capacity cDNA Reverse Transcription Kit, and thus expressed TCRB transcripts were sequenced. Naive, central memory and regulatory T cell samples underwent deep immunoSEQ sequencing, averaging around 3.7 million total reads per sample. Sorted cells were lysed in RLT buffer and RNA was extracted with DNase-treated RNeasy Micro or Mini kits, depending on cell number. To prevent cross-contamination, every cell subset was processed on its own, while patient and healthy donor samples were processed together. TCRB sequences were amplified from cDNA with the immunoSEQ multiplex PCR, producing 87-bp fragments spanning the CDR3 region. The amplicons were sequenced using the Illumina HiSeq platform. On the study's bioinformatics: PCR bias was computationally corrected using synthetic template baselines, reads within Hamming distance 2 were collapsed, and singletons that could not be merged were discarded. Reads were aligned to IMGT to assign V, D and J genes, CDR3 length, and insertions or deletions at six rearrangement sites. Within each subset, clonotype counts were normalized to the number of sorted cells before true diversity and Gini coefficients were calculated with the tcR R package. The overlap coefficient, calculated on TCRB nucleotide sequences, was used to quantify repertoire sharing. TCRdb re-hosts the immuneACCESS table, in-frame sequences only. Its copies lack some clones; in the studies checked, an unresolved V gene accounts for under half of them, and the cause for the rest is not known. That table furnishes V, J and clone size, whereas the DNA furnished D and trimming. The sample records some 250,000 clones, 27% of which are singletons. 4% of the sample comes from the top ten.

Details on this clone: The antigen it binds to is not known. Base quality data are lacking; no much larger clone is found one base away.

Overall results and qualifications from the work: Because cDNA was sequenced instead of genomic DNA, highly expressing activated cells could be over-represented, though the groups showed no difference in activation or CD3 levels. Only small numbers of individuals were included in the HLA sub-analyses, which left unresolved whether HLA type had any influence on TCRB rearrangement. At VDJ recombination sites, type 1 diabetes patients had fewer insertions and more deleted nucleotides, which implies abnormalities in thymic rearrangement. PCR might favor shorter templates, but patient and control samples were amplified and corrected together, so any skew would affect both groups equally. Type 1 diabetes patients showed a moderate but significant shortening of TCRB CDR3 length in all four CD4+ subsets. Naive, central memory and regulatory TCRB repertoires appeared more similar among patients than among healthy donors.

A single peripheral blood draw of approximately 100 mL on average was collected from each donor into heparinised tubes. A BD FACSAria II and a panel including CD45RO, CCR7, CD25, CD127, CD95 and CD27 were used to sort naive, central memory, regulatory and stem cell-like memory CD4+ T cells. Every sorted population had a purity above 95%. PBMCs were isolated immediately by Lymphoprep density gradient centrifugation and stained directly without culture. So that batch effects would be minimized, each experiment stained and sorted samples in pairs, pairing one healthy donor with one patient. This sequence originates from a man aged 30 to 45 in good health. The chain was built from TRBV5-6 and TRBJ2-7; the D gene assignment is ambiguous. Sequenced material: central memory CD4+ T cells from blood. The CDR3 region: CASSLLSYEQYF. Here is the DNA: TGTGCCAGCAGCCTCCTGAGCTACGAGCAGTACTTC.